This T cell receptor (beta chain) came from a study of blood T cells in healthy people across ages. This clonotype was recorded at least ten times. Its matching antigen is unknown. A second PCR of 7 to 11 cycles used a sample-barcoded 5' primer and a J-beta primer mix. Each CDR3 protein gets one entry after TCRdb re-called the 5' RACE reads with MiXCR. This sample has fewer than 900,000 distinct CDR3 sequences, with around 46% found just once. The length of the CDR3 is 15 residues. Per the germline V gene, CDR1 is SQVTM and CDR2 is ANQGSEA. V lost 0 bases and J lost 2, with 12 bases in between. General observations from the study: There was a strong correlation between TCR beta diversity and naive T cell percentage. Roughly linear declines in TCR beta diversity per million T cells occurred with age.

The chain joins TRBV29-1 to TRBJ2-3; D may be TRBD2 (6 bases). Sequences were obtained from blood. The TCR comes from a woman aged 55-70 years in good health. DNA of the CDR3: TGCAGCGTTGAAGATTTCGGCGGGGCCACAGATACGCAGTATTTT. It yields the protein CSVEDFGGATDTQYF.